This T cell receptor beta chain came from a study of blood T cell repertoires in COVID-19. In the study overall: The United States, Italy and Spain supplied acute and convalescent COVID-19 samples. Nucleic acid was either cDNA or gDNA, and it came from T cells, B-cell-depleted T cells, or PBMCs.

With 1 base removed from V and 3 bases from J, the gap between germline ends came to 10 bases. The CDR3 runs to 14 residues. The germline gives CDR1 MGHRA, CDR2 YSYEKL. Source study methods: Quantification of nucleated cells was approximated via reference gene primer amplification. The table came from immunoSEQ multiplex PCR; TCRdb's copy has only in-frame clones and leaves some out. V and J calls and clone size follow that table, whereas D and trimming were derived from the DNA. The sample shows 300,000 to 350,000 clones, approximately 82% of them seen only once. Source material: peripheral blood. The receptor was isolated from a man aged 30 to 45 with active or convalescent COVID-19. V is TRBV4-1 and J is TRBJ2-7; a weak D match, TRBD2 (5 bases). CDR3 DNA sequence: TGCGCCAGCAGCCAAGTCTTCCGGGGCTACGAGCAGTACTTC. Translation gives CASSQVFRGYEQYF.